The rows below give T cell receptor beta chains drawn from one sample of a study of cytomegalovirus exposure and HLA in healthy donors. The method was immunoSEQ multiplex PCR; TCRdb's version includes in-frame clones alone and lacks a portion of them. Here the sample spans about 160,000 clones, over 70% being singletons. Input material: PBMCs. The receptors here all came from a man between 50 and 59 years old in good health and CMV-seropositive. The CDR3 runs from the conserved cysteine through the conserved F or W. The D gene is left open where the match is weak. Not every row has a clone size; where given, it reads once, few, many or a size class.

length | size | J | V | D | CDR3 | DNA
13 | few | TRBJ1-1 | TRBV28 | - | CASSLSDVAEAFF | TGTGCCAGCAGTTTAAGCGATGTAGCTGAAGCTTTCTTT
17 | - | TRBJ2-5 | TRBV5-1 | TRBD2 | CASSFRTSGTGGETQYF | TGCGCCAGCAGCTTCAGGACTAGCGGGACGGGGGGAGAGACCCAGTACTTC
13 | - | TRBJ2-7 | TRBV5-4 | - | CASSSQNTYEQYF | TGTGCCAGCAGCTCCCAGAATACCTACGAGCAGTACTTC
14 | - | TRBJ2-7 | TRBV7-3 | - | CASSLMQGSREQYF | TGTGCCAGCAGCTTAATGCAGGGCAGCCGCGAGCAGTACTTC
19 | - | TRBJ1-2 | TRBV30 | - | CAWSVLRRTTVATDYGYTF | TGTGCCTGGAGTGTACTACGGAGAACGACAGTCGCAACCGACTATGGCTACACCTTC
14 | - | TRBJ2-2 | TRBV28 | - | CATTVQTNTGELFF | TGTGCCACCACCGTCCAGACAAACACCGGGGAGCTGTTTTTT
13 | once | TRBJ2-1 | TRBV30 | TRBD1 | CAWRDRRTNEQFF | TGTGCCTGGCGGGACAGGAGAACCAATGAGCAGTTCTTC
15 | - | TRBJ2-5 | TRBV4-3 | TRBD1 | CASSQNQGDQETQYF | TGCGCCAGCAGCCAAAACCAGGGGGACCAAGAGACCCAGTACTTC
13 | - | TRBJ2-7 | TRBV5-1 | - | CASSPEEAYEQYF | TGCGCCAGCTCCCCTGAGGAGGCCTACGAGCAGTACTTC
12 | few | TRBJ1-2 | TRBV7-2 | - | CASSFEGYGYTF | TGTGCCAGCAGCTTTGAGGGCTATGGCTACACCTTC
13 | - | TRBJ1-2 | TRBV6-5 | - | CASSSFDRMRYTF | TGTGCCAGCAGTTCCTTCGACAGGATGCGCTACACCTTC
14 | - | TRBJ2-1 | TRBV7-3 | TRBD2 | CASSASGRDNEQFF | TGTGCCAGCAGCGCGAGCGGGAGGGACAATGAGCAGTTCTTC
15 | - | TRBJ2-7 | TRBV6-1 | TRBD2 | CASSEKGLASYEQYF | TGTGCCAGCAGTGAAAAGGGACTAGCCTCCTACGAGCAGTACTTC
14 | - | TRBJ2-1 | TRBV7-7 | TRBD2 | CASSLGTSGNEQFF | TGTGCTAGCAGCTTGGGGACTAGCGGGAATGAGCAGTTCTTC
14 | - | TRBJ1-5 | TRBV5-1 | TRBD1 | CASSPGQGDQPQHF | TGCGCCAGCAGCCCAGGACAGGGAGATCAGCCCCAGCATTTT
13 | - | TRBJ2-3 | TRBV27 | - | CASSLPSTATQYF | TGTGCCAGCAGTCTCCCGAGCACCGCTACGCAGTATTTT
10 | - | TRBJ1-2 | TRBV6-1 | TRBD1 | CASRGDRDFF | TGTGCCAGCAGAGGGGACAGGGACTTCTTC
15 | - | TRBJ1-3 | TRBV5-6 | TRBD1 | CASSLGDRERNTIYF | TGTGCCAGCAGCCTGGGGGACAGGGAAAGAAACACCATATATTTT
11 | - | TRBJ1-3 | TRBV20-1 | - | CSAQNGNTIYF | TGCAGTGCTCAAAATGGAAACACCATATATTTT
14 | once | TRBJ1-3 | TRBV5-6 | - | CASSLKPSGNTIYF | TGTGCCAGCAGCTTAAAGCCCTCTGGAAACACCATATATTTT
12 | - | TRBJ2-5 | TRBV13 | - | CASSRRGETQYF | TGTGCCAGCAGCCGGCGCGGAGAGACCCAGTACTTC
14 | - | TRBJ1-5 | TRBV27 | - | CASSLLGAGQPQHF | TGTGCCAGCAGTTTATTGGGTGCGGGTCAGCCCCAGCATTTT
15 | - | TRBJ1-4 | TRBV11-2 | - | CASSSRKEGGEKLFF | TGTGCCAGCAGCTCGAGGAAGGAAGGAGGTGAAAAACTGTTTTTT
16 | - | TRBJ2-5 | TRBV4-2 | - | CASSLKVGTLGETQYF | TGTGCCAGCAGCCTAAAAGTCGGGACTCTGGGCGAGACCCAGTACTTC
13 | - | TRBJ1-5 | TRBV28 | - | CASSPMPGQPQHF | TGTGCCAGCAGTCCCATGCCCGGGCAGCCCCAGCATTTT
15 | - | TRBJ2-2 | TRBV7-2 | TRBD2 | CASSFSGRDTGELFF | TGTGCCAGCAGCTTTAGCGGGAGGGACACCGGGGAGCTGTTTTTT
15 | - | TRBJ2-1 | TRBV5-1 | TRBD2 | CASSLQLAVGNEQFF | TGCGCCAGCAGCTTGCAACTAGCGGTCGGAAATGAGCAGTTCTTC
15 | - | TRBJ1-1 | TRBV28 | - | CASSLFTGANTEAFF | TGTGCCAGCAGTTTATTTACAGGAGCGAACACTGAAGCTTTCTTT
13 | once | TRBJ1-2 | TRBV6-5 | - | CASSPPARDGYTF | TGTGCCAGCAGTCCCCCCGCGAGGGATGGCTACACCTTC
16 | - | TRBJ2-3 | TRBV5-4 | TRBD2 | CASSLVLAASTDTQYF | TGTGCCAGCAGCTTGGTGCTAGCGGCGAGCACAGATACGCAGTATTTT
14 | - | TRBJ2-2 | TRBV7-2 | - | CASSPGLQRGELFF | TGTGCCAGCAGCCCGGGACTCCAGAGAGGGGAGCTGTTTTTT
17 | - | TRBJ1-4 | TRBV19 | TRBD1 | CASSTPGQGPRAEKLFF | TGTGCCAGTTCCACCCCGGGACAGGGCCCGAGGGCTGAAAAACTGTTTTTT
15 | - | TRBJ1-1 | TRBV6-6 | - | CASSFSSVRNTEAFF | TGTGCCAGCAGTTTTTCATCAGTCAGGAACACTGAAGCTTTCTTT
15 | - | TRBJ1-4 | TRBV28 | TRBD1 | CASSPQGQGGEKLFF | TGTGCCAGCAGTCCTCAGGGACAGGGCGGCGAAAAACTGTTTTTT
17 | - | TRBJ1-1 | TRBV7-2 | TRBD1 | CASSLYRMGQGAGEAFF | TGTGCCAGCAGCTTATATCGGATGGGACAGGGGGCTGGTGAAGCTTTCTTT
15 | - | TRBJ2-3 | TRBV28 | - | CASRNTGVNTDTQYF | TGTGCCAGCAGGAACACGGGAGTGAACACAGATACGCAGTATTTT
12 | - | TRBJ2-3 | TRBV2 | - | CASSDRDYTQYF | TGTGCCAGCAGTGACCGGGATTATACGCAGTATTTT
16 | - | TRBJ1-3 | TRBV6-1 | TRBD1 | CASSDQGAYSGNTIYF | TGTGCCAGCAGTGACCAGGGGGCCTACTCTGGAAACACCATATATTTT
16 | - | TRBJ2-3 | TRBV11-3 | TRBD2 | CASSEGLAGGRGTQYF | TGTGCCAGCAGCGAAGGCCTAGCGGGAGGGAGGGGTACGCAGTATTTT
15 | - | TRBJ1-5 | TRBV13 | TRBD1 | CASSLVRGLHQPQHF | TGTGCCAGCAGCCTGGTCAGGGGGTTGCATCAGCCCCAGCATTTT
17 | - | TRBJ2-5 | TRBV5-1 | - | CASSLGERTLGGETQYF | TGCGCCAGCAGCTTGGGAGAGCGGACCCTAGGTGGAGAGACCCAGTACTTC